The subject of this entry is one T cell receptor beta chain. What this receptor recognizes is not known. There are no base qualities to consult, and no much larger clone falls within one base. This sample's time point label indicates: persistent/refractory GD, antithyroid drugs over 5 years with positive TRAb. For both TCR sequencing and RNA sequencing, RNA was extracted from PBMCs using TRIzol. Graves' disease was diagnosed according to American Thyroid Association guidelines. Patients were recruited from an endocrinology department in Xi'an, China. Each patient gave around 9 milliliters of peripheral blood, collected in an EDTA anticoagulant tube. PBMCs were isolated by Ficoll Paque Plus density gradient separation without further T cell sorting. An Agilent 2100 Bioanalyzer and agarose gel were used to assess RNA quality, and a NanoDrop 2000 was used to measure RNA concentration. The data were taken from a study of regulatory T cells in long-lasting Graves disease (dated by TCRdb to the early 2020s). Background on the whole study: To count as having persistent Graves' disease, a patient had to have received antithyroid drug treatment for over 5 years with TSH receptor autoantibodies remaining persistently positive. Persistent Graves' disease patients were compared with newly diagnosed Graves' disease patients by peripheral blood TCR sequencing and RNA sequencing. The study was conducted in China and was registered as a clinical trial. A total of some 35 samples underwent TCR sequencing: about 13 from persistent and roughly 20 from newly diagnosed Graves' disease patients. Persistent Graves' disease patients in the clinical cohort had taken antithyroid drugs for roughly ten years on average. Findings and caveats that apply to the study as a whole: Persistent disease showed preferential use of TRBV28, TRBJ1-2 and TRBJ2-5, whereas newly diagnosed disease favored TRBV20-1 and TRBJ2-1. As a limitation, the authors acknowledged that the small sample size may reduce accuracy. Only the TCR beta chain was sequenced and analyzed. Patients with persistent disease shared more public clonotypes (about 2,700) than newly diagnosed patients did (more than 900). Lower TCR Shannon entropy and fewer highly expanded clones were observed in persistent Graves' disease patients than in newly diagnosed patients, which suggested clonal expansion. The study examined only peripheral blood because the primary lesion, thyroid tissue, could not be accessed.

Reading from cysteine to phenylalanine, the CDR3 counts 14 amino acids. Only the CDR3 DNA is retained, 42 bases long and in frame from the first base. Via the germline V gene (reference sequence), CDR1 is GTSNPN and CDR2 SVGIG. Here V drops 3 bases and J drops 6 bases, and the junction holds 10 bases not matched to any gene. Library preparation was by multiplex PCR. For sequencing, an Illumina HiSeq 4000 was employed. To build TCR beta libraries, CDR3 regions were amplified by Arm-PCR using iRepertoire HTBI primers. Before sequencing, the PCR products underwent gel purification. The authors processed their data as follows. Across samples, 60 to 70 TRBV and 13 to 15 TRBJ segments were identified and used for gene usage analysis of CDR3 amino acid clonotypes. COPE and FqMerger were used to merge filtered high-quality paired reads into contigs. BLAST was used to align contigs to IMGT TRBV, TRBD and TRBJ reference genes, with CDR3 defined following IMGT. Any clonotype with a frequency above 0.1% was counted as a highly expanded clone. Repertoire diversity was measured by Shannon entropy, and V-J evenness by the Gini coefficient. Clonotypes shared by more than one individual were considered public. The public reads were reprocessed in TCRdb via fastp at Q25 and MiXCR, keeping in-frame beta chains. Identical CDR3 protein sequences are pooled into one entry, listed with their most common genes and DNA. It is TCRdb's table, rather than the study itself, that gives the V and J calls and clone size. This sample comprises 400,000 to 500,000 distinct CDR3 sequences, 20% of them detected only once. The ten largest make up 7.8% of the sample.

The specimen comprised peripheral blood mononuclear cells (PBMCs), sampled when the disease was refractory, from a patient treated with antithyroid drugs. This clonotype was sampled from a female donor with Graves disease. This chain is built from TRBV30 and TRBJ2-7; 8 middle bases align to TRBD1. The DNA reads TGTGCCTGGAGCATCGGACAGGGTAGTTCCGAGCAGTACTTC. Translated, this is CAWSIGQGSSEQYF.